Listed here are 8 T cell receptor beta chains from one sample, sequenced in a study of metastatic and nonmetastatic thyroid tumors. TCRdb reprocessed the PCR reads using MiXCR. The sample lists about 17,000 clones; approximately 30% were seen once. Patients underwent thyroid surgery, and none had received any treatment before it. Sequencing was done on a sample of tumor tissue. These TCRs come from a female donor with papillary thyroid cancer or a benign thyroid nodule (not recorded which). Some clones in this sample may be carry-over from other donors' samples.

By its share, this clone is medium-sized. The chain combines TRBV4-2 with TRBJ2-7; perhaps TRBD2 as D (6 bases). V was pared by 1 base and J by 7 bases, with 8 bases between. Germline V CDR1 and CDR2: LGHNA, YNFKEQ. CDR3 length equals 12 residues. The CDR3: CASSQVAGEQYF. The CDR3 DNA is TGTGCCAGCAGCCAAGTCGCGGGAGAGCAGTACTTC.

This clone turned up a few times. A much larger clone differs from this one at a single base, so this may be a read error. This rearrangement joins TRBV2 to TRBJ2-5; D is unresolved. Germline V CDR1 and CDR2: SNHLY, FYNNEI. Trimming cost V 0 bases and J 5 bases, with 4 bases left between them. The CDR3 has 12 amino acids. The CDR3 loop is CASSEARETQYF. The CDR3 DNA reads as TGTGCCAGCAGTGAAGCGCGGGAGACCCAGTACTTC.

This clone was picked up many times. A single base separates this from a much larger clone, so it may be a read error. The sample carries other DNA sequences with the same CDR3. This chain uses TRBV19 with TRBJ1-5; D perhaps matches TRBD1 (5 bases). Trimming removed 5 bases from V and 5 bases from J, with 13 bases in between. CDR1 and CDR2 (germline): LNHDA, SQIVND (reference sequence). The CDR3 loop spans 14 amino acids. CDR3 nucleotides: TGTGCCAGTAGTCGTGGGGCATCCCATCAGCCCCAGCATTTT. This sequence encodes CASSRGASHQPQHF. Variable domain in full (rest from reference TRBV19 and TRBJ1-5): DGGITQSPKYLFRKEGQNVTLSCEQNLNHDAMYWYRQDPGQGLRLIYYSQIVNDFQKGDIAEGYSVSREKKESFPLTVTSAQKNPTAFYLCASSRGASHQPQHFGDGTRLSIL.

This clone was observed at least ten times. This chain uses TRBV15 with TRBJ1-3; 8 nucleotides line up with TRBD1. The CDR3 spans 20 residues. J gave up 0 bases and V 0 bases, and 13 bases lay outside the gene matches. Germline V gene sequence: CDR1 LNHNV, CDR2 YYDKDF (reference sequence). The CDR3 loop is CATSREQGVKYSYSGNTIYF. The CDR3 DNA is TGTGCCACCAGCAGAGAACAGGGGGTAAAATACTCCTACTCTGGAAACACCATATATTTT. Supplemented by reference TRBV15 and TRBJ1-3, the full variable domain reads DAMVIQNPRYQVTQFGKPVTLSCSQTLNHNVMYWYQQKSSQAPKLLFHYYDKDFNNEADTPDNFQSRRPNTSFCFLDIRSPGLGDTAMYLCATSREQGVKYSYSGNTIYFGEGSWLTVV.

In this sample, this clone turned up many times. The chain carries TRBV12-3 or TRBV12-4 and TRBJ2-3; D remains ambiguous. The V end was cut by 1 base, the J end by 2 bases, with 13 bases between. The CDR3 consists of 16 residues. CDR3 region: CASSLGVGKITDTQYF. The CDR3 nucleotides read TGTGCCAGCAGTTTAGGGGTGGGTAAGATCACAGATACGCAGTATTTT.

A few counts support this clone. The chain links TRBV6-1 to TRBJ2-1; 7 bases align to TRBD2. Germline lookup yields CDR1 MNHNS and CDR2 SASEGT. This CDR3 has 14 amino acids. The V and J ends lost 4 bases and 10 bases, in that order; junction bases with no gene match: 10. The CDR3 reads CASSGDWGEGEQFF. The DNA of the CDR3 is TGTGCCAGCAGTGGGGACTGGGGGGAGGGGGAGCAGTTCTTC.

This chain connects TRBV18 to TRBJ2-1; 11 bases map to TRBD2. The CDR3 runs 19 residues. Germline V CDR1 and CDR2: KGHSH, LQKENI. Trimming cost V 3 bases and J 3 bases; bases outside gene matches: 13. For the CDR3, the DNA is TGTGCCAGCTCACCTGGGACTAGCGGCTCAGGGCCCCGCTACAATGAGCAGTTCTTC. Translated, it gives CASSPGTSGSGPRYNEQFF.

Many counts were recorded for this clone. The chain employs TRBV7-9 and TRBJ2-3, with D uncertain. The CDR3 totals 11 residues. Trimming cost V 5 bases and J 6 bases, with 6 bases left between them. Germline lookup yields CDR1 SEHNR and CDR2 FQNEAQ (reference sequence). DNA of the CDR3: TGTGCCAGCAGCCCCGTGGATACGCAGTATTTT. This gives the protein CASSPVDTQYF.